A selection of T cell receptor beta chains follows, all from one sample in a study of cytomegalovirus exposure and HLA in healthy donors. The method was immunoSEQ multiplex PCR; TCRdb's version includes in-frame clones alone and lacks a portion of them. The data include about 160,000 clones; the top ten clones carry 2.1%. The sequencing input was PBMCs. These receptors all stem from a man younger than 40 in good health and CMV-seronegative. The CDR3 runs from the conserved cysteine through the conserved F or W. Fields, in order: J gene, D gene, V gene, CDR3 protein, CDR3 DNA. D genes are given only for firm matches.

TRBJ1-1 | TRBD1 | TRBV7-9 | CASSFPGQMNTEAFF | TGTGCCAGCAGCTTTCCGGGACAGATGAACACTGAAGCTTTCTTT
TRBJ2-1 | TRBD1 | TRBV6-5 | CASSYAIGAGGHEQFF | TGTGCCAGCAGTTACGCTATTGGGGCAGGGGGCCATGAGCAGTTCTTC
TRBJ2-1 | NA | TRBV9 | CASSALGSPTYNEQFF | TGTGCCAGCAGCGCGCTCGGGAGCCCAACCTACAATGAGCAGTTCTTC
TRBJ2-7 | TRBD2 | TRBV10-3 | CAISEGTSGSYEQYF | TGTGCCATCAGTGAGGGGACTAGCGGATCCTACGAGCAGTACTTC
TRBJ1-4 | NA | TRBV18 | CASSPGKDRREKLFF | TGTGCCAGCTCACCGGGGAAAGACAGACGGGAAAAACTGTTTTTT
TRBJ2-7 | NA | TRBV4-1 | CASSQGPAQATYEQYF | TGCGCCAGCAGCCAAGGCCCAGCCCAGGCAACCTACGAGCAGTACTTC
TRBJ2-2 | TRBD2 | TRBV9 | CASSVSGRRDTGELFF | TGTGCCAGCAGCGTTAGCGGGAGGCGGGACACCGGGGAGCTGTTTTTT
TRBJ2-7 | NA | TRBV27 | CASRFTGSYEQYF | TGTGCCAGCAGATTCACAGGTTCCTACGAGCAGTACTTC
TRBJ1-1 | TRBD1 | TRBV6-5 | CASSFPGQRYTEAFF | TGTGCCAGCAGTTTCCCGGGACAGCGTTACACTGAAGCTTTCTTT
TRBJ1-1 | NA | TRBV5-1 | CASRGGTEAFF | TGCGCCAGCAGGGGGGGCACTGAAGCTTTCTTT
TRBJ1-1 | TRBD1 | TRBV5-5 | CASSVLPGQGVFAFF | TGTGCCAGCAGCGTGCTACCGGGACAGGGGGTCTTCGCTTTCTTT
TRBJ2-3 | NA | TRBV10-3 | CATAGGAGTDTQYF | TGTGCCACCGCTGGGGGGGCTGGCACAGATACGCAGTATTTT
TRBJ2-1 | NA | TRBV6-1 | CASSDTGHNEQFF | TGTGCCAGCAGTGATACAGGTCACAATGAGCAGTTCTTC
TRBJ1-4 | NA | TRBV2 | CASSERRGGEKLFF | TGTGCCAGCAGTGAAAGGCGGGGAGGAGAAAAACTGTTTTTT
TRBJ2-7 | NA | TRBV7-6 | CASSSRDTAYEQYF | TGTGCCAGCAGCTCCCGGGACACCGCCTACGAGCAGTACTTC
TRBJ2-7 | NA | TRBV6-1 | CASRYRDTSYEQYF | TGTGCCAGCAGATACCGGGACACCTCCTACGAGCAGTACTTC
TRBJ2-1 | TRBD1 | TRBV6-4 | CASRGTGTNEQFF | TGTGCCAGCAGAGGGACAGGCACCAATGAGCAGTTCTTC
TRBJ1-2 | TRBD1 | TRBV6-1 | CASSEYEGATF | TGTGCCAGCAGTGAATATGAGGGGGCCACCTTC
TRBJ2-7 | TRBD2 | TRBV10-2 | CASSGIAGDEQYF | TGCGCCAGCAGTGGGATAGCGGGAGACGAGCAGTACTTC
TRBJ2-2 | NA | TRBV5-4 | CASSLGQKAELNTGELFF | TGTGCCAGCAGCTTAGGACAGAAGGCCGAACTGAACACCGGGGAGCTGTTTTTT
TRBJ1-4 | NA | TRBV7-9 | CASSPWTSTNEKLFF | TGTGCCAGCAGCCCCTGGACTTCAACTAATGAAAAACTGTTTTTT
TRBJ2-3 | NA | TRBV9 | CASSVGAGGRTDTQYF | TGTGCCAGCAGCGTAGGGGCCGGCGGGCGCACAGATACGCAGTATTTT
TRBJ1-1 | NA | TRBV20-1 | CSALVGAEAFF | TGCAGTGCTTTGGTGGGAGCTGAAGCTTTCTTT
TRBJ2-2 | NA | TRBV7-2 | CASSLVLSNTGELFF | TGTGCCAGCAGCTTAGTACTTTCGAACACCGGGGAGCTGTTTTTT
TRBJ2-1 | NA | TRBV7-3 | CASSPRATGSSYNEQFF | TGTGCCAGCAGCCCGAGAGCTACAGGGAGCTCCTACAATGAGCAGTTCTTC
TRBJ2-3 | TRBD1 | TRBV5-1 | CASSPGDREDTQYF | TGCGCCAGCAGCCCGGGGGACAGGGAAGATACGCAGTATTTT
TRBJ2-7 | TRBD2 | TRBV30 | CAWTLAGFHEQYF | TGTGCCTGGACGCTAGCGGGTTTCCACGAGCAGTACTTC
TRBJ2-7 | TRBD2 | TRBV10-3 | CAISEGAAGEREQYF | TGTGCCATCAGTGAAGGGGCTGCGGGGGAACGGGAGCAGTACTTC
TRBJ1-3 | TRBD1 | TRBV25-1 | CASSTPGQLGNTIYF | TGTGCCAGCAGTACCCCGGGACAGCTTGGAAACACCATATATTTT
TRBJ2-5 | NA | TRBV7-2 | CASSFEKQGGQETQYF | TGTGCCAGCAGCTTCGAGAAACAGGGTGGTCAAGAGACCCAGTACTTC
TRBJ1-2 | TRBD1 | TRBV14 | CASSPPGQGYGYTF | TGTGCCAGCAGCCCCCCGGGACAGGGCTATGGCTACACCTTC
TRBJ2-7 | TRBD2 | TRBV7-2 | CASSSASGREYEQYF | TGTGCCAGCAGCTCCGCTAGCGGGAGGGAATACGAGCAGTACTTC
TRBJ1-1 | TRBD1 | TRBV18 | CASSTQGVRTEAFF | TGTGCCAGCTCAACTCAGGGGGTGCGCACTGAAGCTTTCTTT
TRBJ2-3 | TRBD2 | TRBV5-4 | CASSRGTSGVTDTQYF | TGTGCCAGCAGCCGGGGGACTAGCGGGGTCACAGATACGCAGTATTTT
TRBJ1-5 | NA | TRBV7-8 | CASSSQVEQPQHF | TGTGCCAGCAGCTCACAGGTAGAGCAGCCCCAGCATTTT
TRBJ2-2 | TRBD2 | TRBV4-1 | CASSQGRASGSLRNTGELFF | TGCGCCAGCAGCCAAGGGCGGGCTAGCGGGAGCCTAAGGAACACCGGGGAGCTGTTTTTT
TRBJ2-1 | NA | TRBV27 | CASSLSGGTSGNEQFF | TGTGCCAGCAGTTTATCGGGCGGGACGAGTGGGAATGAGCAGTTCTTC
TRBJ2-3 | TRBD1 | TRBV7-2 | CASSSHRGRTDTQYF | TGTGCCAGCAGCTCACACAGGGGGAGAACAGATACGCAGTATTTT
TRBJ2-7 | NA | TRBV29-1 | CSVASGYSYEQYF | TGCAGCGTCGCGAGCGGGTACTCCTACGAGCAGTACTTC
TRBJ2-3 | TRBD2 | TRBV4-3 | CASSQTGTSGRAGFYTQYF | TGCGCCAGCAGCCAAACCGGGACTAGCGGGAGGGCCGGCTTTTATACGCAGTATTTT
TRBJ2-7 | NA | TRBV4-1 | CASSAPTRNPYEQYF | TGCGCCAGCAGCGCGCCAACTAGGAATCCCTACGAGCAGTACTTC
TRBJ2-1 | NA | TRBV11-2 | CASSLSGQISSYNEQFF | TGTGCCAGCAGCTTATCCGGACAGATTAGCTCCTACAATGAGCAGTTCTTC